The clone carrying this TCR beta chain was seen only once. Looked up from germline, CDR1 is LNHDA and CDR2 is SQIVND (reference sequence). This CDR3 spans 15 amino acids. V lost 5 bases and J lost 0, with 12 bases in between. This specimen comes from a study of control samples from healthy donors and cancer patients. Profiled with immunoSEQ multiplex PCR; TCRdb holds only in-frame clones, not every one. The data contain approximately 210,000 clones, approximately 91% of them seen just once; the ten biggest clones take up about 1.7%. The TCR was taken from a man between 25 and 39 years old in good health. The specimen sequenced was blood. The V call is TRBV19, the J call TRBJ2-3; D may be TRBD1 or TRBD2 (5 bases each). CDR3 in amino acids: CASSRDHTSTDTQYF. Here the CDR3 DNA reads TGTGCCAGTAGTCGGGACCACACTAGCACAGATACGCAGTATTTT.